This TCR beta chain was identified during a study of T cells in Graves' hyperthyroidism and ophthalmopathy. Study context: Blood was drawn when the patient was first diagnosed and still untreated.

This clonotype was recorded at least ten times. Its antigen is undetermined. Using RNA transcripts as the source, TCR beta CDR3 regions were amplified. In the first-round RT-PCR of the TCR CDR3, the HTBI primer set was used. In TCRdb, the multiplex PCR reads were re-called with MiXCR into one record per CDR3 protein. The table lists about 260,000 distinct CDR3 sequences, less than 20% of them singletons. Study conclusions and caveats: Blood also held most thyroid clonotypes expanded beyond 0.001.

Ophthalmopathy patients had Clinical Activity Score at least 3, NOSPECS grade at least 4, duration under 3 months. Extraction of PBMCs used around 9.6 ml of fresh peripheral blood. With V trimmed by 6 bases and J by 6 bases, 15 bases remained unmatched. CDR3 size: 17 residues. Germline CDR1 is MNHEY and CDR2 is SVGEGT. The receptor was isolated from a woman aged 18-29 years with Graves' ophthalmopathy. Sequenced material: blood. The chain couples TRBV6-2 or TRBV6-3 to TRBJ1-5; 9 bases are a match to TRBD1. The CDR3 region is CASRATPGTGFRQPQHF. CDR3 bases: TGTGCCAGCAGAGCTACCCCCGGGACAGGGTTCCGTCAGCCCCAGCATTTT.